This is a list of T cell receptor beta chains from one sample in a study of blood T cell repertoires in COVID-19. Profiled with immunoSEQ multiplex PCR; TCRdb holds only in-frame clones, not every one. The sample holds 55,000 to 70,000 clones, 87% seen once. Material for sequencing was peripheral blood. Receptors originate from a woman between 50 and 59 years old with COVID-19, enrolled during active disease. The CDR3 runs from the conserved cysteine through the conserved F or W. D genes are given only for firm matches. Rows may omit the clone size; those that give it use once, few, many or a size class.

TRBJ1-2 | TRBV4-3 | NA | 15 | TRBD1 | CASSQGEGGTYGYTF | TGCGCCAGCAGCCAAGGGGAAGGGGGCACCTATGGCTACACCTTC
TRBJ2-4 | TRBV11-3 | NA | 15 | NA | CASSLAPGTKNIQYF | TGTGCCAGCAGCTTAGCCCCAGGGACCAAAAACATTCAGTACTTC
TRBJ1-4 | TRBV6-2/TRBV6-3 | NA | 14 | NA | CASSTDPGGEKLFF | TGTGCCAGCAGTACTGACCCGGGAGGTGAAAAACTGTTTTTT
TRBJ2-5 | TRBV11-3 | NA | 14 | TRBD2 | CASSPGGRQETQYF | TGTGCCAGCAGCCCGGGAGGAAGGCAAGAGACCCAGTACTTC
TRBJ2-7 | TRBV7-3 | NA | 15 | TRBD1 | CASSSLGGQGDEQYF | TGTGCCAGCAGCTCCCTCGGTGGACAGGGGGACGAGCAGTACTTC
TRBJ2-7 | TRBV6-1 | NA | 16 | TRBD2 | CASSGTAGVGLYEQYF | TGTGCCAGCAGTGGAACAGCGGGAGTTGGTTTATACGAGCAGTACTTC
TRBJ2-7 | TRBV5-4 | NA | 15 | TRBD2 | CASSSTSGWTYEQYF | TGTGCCAGCAGTTCCACTAGCGGGTGGACCTACGAGCAGTACTTC
TRBJ1-6 | TRBV27 | few | 15 | TRBD1 | CASSGQTGENSPLHF | TGTGCCAGCAGTGGTCAGACAGGGGAGAATTCACCCCTCCACTTT
TRBJ2-7 | TRBV10-3 | NA | 12 | NA | CAISEPLRDPHF | TGTGCCATCAGTGAGCCTCTCCGGGATCCGCACTTC
TRBJ2-1 | TRBV11-2 | NA | 14 | NA | CASSSLRDYNEQFF | TGTGCCAGCAGCTCGTTGAGGGACTACAATGAGCAGTTCTTC
TRBJ1-1 | TRBV28 | NA | 15 | NA | CASSSPGGINTEAFF | TGTGCCAGCAGTTCCCCGGGGGGAATTAACACTGAAGCTTTCTTT
TRBJ2-1 | TRBV24-1 | NA | 12 | TRBD1 | CATGTEVNEQFF | TGTGCCACCGGGACAGAGGTAAATGAGCAGTTCTTC
TRBJ2-1 | TRBV12-2 | once | 18 | NA | CASRLLAGGPGSYNEQFF | TGTGCAAGTCGCTTACTAGCGGGAGGGCCCGGCTCCTACAATGAGCAGTTCTTC
TRBJ2-5 | TRBV5-1 | NA | 15 | TRBD1 | CASSWGQGTQETQYF | TGCGCCAGCAGCTGGGGACAGGGCACCCAAGAGACCCAGTACTTC
TRBJ1-2 | TRBV19 | few | 16 | NA | CASSTHRTDYWLGYTF | TGTGCCAGTAGTACCCACCGGACAGACTACTGGCTCGGGTACACCTTC
TRBJ2-7 | TRBV27 | NA | 17 | NA | CASRLYPQGGALGEQYF | TGTGCCAGCAGACTATATCCACAGGGAGGGGCCCTAGGCGAGCAGTACTTC
TRBJ2-3 | TRBV7-9 | few | 14 | NA | CASSATRSTDTQYF | TGTGCCAGCAGCGCGACACGAAGCACAGATACGCAGTATTTT
TRBJ2-1 | TRBV5-1 | NA | 16 | TRBD2 | CASSGGASGRYDEQFF | TGCGCCAGCAGCGGGGGGGCTAGCGGGAGGTACGATGAGCAGTTCTTC
TRBJ1-6 | TRBV3-1/TRBV3-2 | NA | 18 | NA | CASSRSGPISYHNSPLHF | TGTGCCAGCAGCAGAAGCGGTCCCATTTCATATCATAATTCACCCCTCCACTTT
TRBJ2-1 | TRBV7-3 | NA | 15 | NA | CASSPLGGPYNEQFF | TGTGCCAGCAGCCCCCTCGGAGGGCCCTACAATGAGCAGTTCTTC
TRBJ1-4 | TRBV3-1/TRBV3-2 | NA | 16 | NA | CASSPHPTAFNEKLFF | TGTGCCAGCAGCCCTCACCCGACAGCCTTCAATGAAAAACTGTTTTTT
TRBJ1-1 | TRBV5-6 | NA | 15 | NA | CASSPARDLNTEAFF | TGTGCCAGCAGCCCGGCCAGGGACTTGAACACTGAAGCTTTCTTT
TRBJ2-7 | TRBV7-9 | NA | 11 | NA | CASSLSYEQYF | TGTGCCAGCAGCTTATCATACGAGCAGTACTTC
TRBJ2-2 | TRBV7-7 | NA | 15 | NA | CARVAQKYDTGELFF | TGTGCTAGAGTTGCCCAAAAATACGACACCGGGGAGCTGTTTTTT
TRBJ2-5 | TRBV4-1 | NA | 16 | NA | CASSQESGTSQETQYF | TGCGCCAGCAGCCAAGAAAGCGGGACAAGCCAAGAGACCCAGTACTTC
TRBJ2-7 | TRBV3-1/TRBV3-2 | NA | 15 | TRBD2 | CASSQAAGGGYEQYF | TGTGCCAGCAGCCAAGCAGCGGGGGGGGGCTACGAGCAGTACTTC
TRBJ2-2 | TRBV9 | NA | 14 | TRBD1 | CASSVTGDTGELFF | TGTGCCAGCAGCGTAACAGGGGACACCGGGGAGCTGTTTTTT
TRBJ1-1 | TRBV5-1 | NA | 14 | NA | CASSPEGRATEAFF | TGCGCCAGCAGCCCCGAAGGGAGGGCCACTGAAGCTTTCTTT
TRBJ1-6 | TRBV9 | NA | 14 | NA | CASSGRTDNSPLHF | TGTGCCAGCAGTGGTCGGACAGATAATTCACCCCTCCACTTT
TRBJ2-7 | TRBV7-2 | NA | 14 | NA | CASSLDSISYEQYF | TGTGCCAGCAGCTTAGACTCTATTAGCTACGAGCAGTACTTC
TRBJ1-6 | TRBV10-3 | few | 14 | NA | CAISEVEVYSPLHF | TGTGCCATCAGTGAGGTAGAGGTCTATTCACCCCTCCACTTT
TRBJ2-1 | TRBV13 | NA | 12 | NA | CASSLTRAEQFF | TGTGCCAGCAGCTTAACTAGAGCTGAGCAGTTCTTC
TRBJ1-5 | TRBV19 | NA | 19 | NA | CASRGGTGRSGWADQPQHF | TGTGCCAGCCGAGGGGGTACAGGGAGATCGGGGTGGGCTGATCAGCCCCAGCATTTT
TRBJ2-2 | TRBV14 | NA | 13 | NA | CASSQDRTGELFF | TGTGCCAGCAGCCAAGATCGGACCGGGGAGCTGTTTTTT
TRBJ1-6 | TRBV6-2/TRBV6-3 | NA | 14 | NA | CASSAPPDNSPLHF | TGTGCCAGCAGCGCCCCCCCGGATAATTCACCCCTCCACTTT
TRBJ2-7 | TRBV4-2 | NA | 17 | TRBD1 | CASSQAGLGQGAYEQYF | TGTGCCAGCAGCCAAGCGGGCCTGGGACAGGGCGCATACGAGCAGTACTTC
TRBJ2-6 | TRBV6-1 | NA | 17 | NA | CASSARWRDSGANVLTF | TGTGCCAGCAGTGCGCGGTGGCGGGACTCTGGGGCCAACGTCCTGACTTTC
TRBJ2-7 | TRBV6-2/TRBV6-3 | NA | 15 | NA | CASSSPRLTSYEQYF | TGTGCCAGCAGTTCTCCACGACTTACCTCCTACGAGCAGTACTTC
TRBJ2-2 | TRBV19 | NA | 20 | TRBD2 | CASSIPPAVAGARNTGELFF | TGTGCCAGTAGTATCCCACCGGCGGTAGCGGGAGCCCGGAACACCGGGGAGCTGTTTTTT
TRBJ2-7 | TRBV6-5 | NA | 15 | NA | CASSQTGTISYEQYF | TGTGCCAGCAGCCAAACCGGGACAATCTCCTACGAGCAGTACTTC
TRBJ2-5 | TRBV18 | NA | 15 | TRBD2 | CASSSLAGGQETQYF | TGTGCCAGCTCGTCTCTAGCGGGAGGACAAGAGACCCAGTACTTC
TRBJ1-3 | TRBV28 | NA | 13 | NA | CASSLTGRDTIYF | TGTGCCAGCAGTTTAACAGGTCGGGACACCATATATTTT